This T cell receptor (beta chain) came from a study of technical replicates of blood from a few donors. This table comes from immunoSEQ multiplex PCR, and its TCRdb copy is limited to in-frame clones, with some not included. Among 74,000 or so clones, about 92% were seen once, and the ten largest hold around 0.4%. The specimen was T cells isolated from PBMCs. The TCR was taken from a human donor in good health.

The CDR3 loop reads CASSQGGREQFF. In nucleotides, the CDR3 is TGCGCCAGCAGCCAAGGCGGAAGAGAGCAGTTCTTC. The chain has TRBV4-3 and TRBJ2-1, with D hard to call. V lost 1 base to trimming and J lost 10 bases, with 8 bases between them. CDR1 and CDR2 (germline): LGHNA, YSLEER. The length of the CDR3 is 12 residues.